The rows below give T cell receptor beta chains drawn from one sample of a study of graft-versus-host responses after intestinal transplantation. The antigens of these receptors remain unknown. The protocol was immunoSEQ multiplex PCR, while the TCRdb copy is restricted to in-frame clones and leaves out a portion. This sample has over 75,000 clones, with about 85% found just once. Sample: unstimulated CD4+ T cells sorted from spleen or lymph node cells, taken before transplant. These receptor sequences come from a human donor who was the organ donor for an intestinal transplant. The CDR3 runs from the conserved cysteine through the conserved F or W. Each record gives: V gene, clone size, D gene, J gene, CDR3 DNA, CDR3 protein. D genes are given only for firm matches. Clone size is given for some rows only: seen once, a few or many times, or a class if the clone is expanded.

TRBV7-2	NA	TRBD2	TRBJ2-1	TGTGCCAGCAGCTTGTTAACTAGCGGGCTTAAAAATGAGCAGTTCTTC	CASSLLTSGLKNEQFF
TRBV11-2	NA	TRBD2	TRBJ2-1	TGTGCCAGCAGCTTACTAGCGGCGGGTGAGCAGTTCTTC	CASSLLAAGEQFF
TRBV25-1	NA	NA	TRBJ2-3	TGTGCCAGCAGTGATAACGGCGCGGGGGCTCGAGATACGCAGTATTTT	CASSDNGAGARDTQYF
TRBV4-3	NA	NA	TRBJ2-3	TGCGCCAGCAGCCAAGGGGCATCAGATACGCAGTATTTT	CASSQGASDTQYF
TRBV19	NA	NA	TRBJ1-6	TGTGCCAGTAGCGGCGAGAGGAGACCACCCCTCCACTTT	CASSGERRPPLHF
TRBV5-1	once	NA	TRBJ2-5	TGCGCCAGCACCTTAGAGGAGACCCAGTACTTC	CASTLEETQYF
TRBV19	NA	TRBD1	TRBJ1-5	TGTGCCAGTAGTATAGATCGTCGGCAGGGGGTCTTTCAGCCCCAGCATTTT	CASSIDRRQGVFQPQHF
TRBV28	NA	TRBD1	TRBJ2-7	TGTGCCAGCAGAGGGGGCGGCGAGCAGTACTTC	CASRGGGEQYF
TRBV28	NA	TRBD1	TRBJ2-1	TGTGCCAGCAGTCCTCTCCACGGGACAGGGCGTGATGAGCAGTTCTTC	CASSPLHGTGRDEQFF
TRBV7-6	NA	TRBD2	TRBJ2-5	TGTGCCAGCAGCTGGGAGGGACTAGCGGGGGGAGAGACCCAGTACTTC	CASSWEGLAGGETQYF